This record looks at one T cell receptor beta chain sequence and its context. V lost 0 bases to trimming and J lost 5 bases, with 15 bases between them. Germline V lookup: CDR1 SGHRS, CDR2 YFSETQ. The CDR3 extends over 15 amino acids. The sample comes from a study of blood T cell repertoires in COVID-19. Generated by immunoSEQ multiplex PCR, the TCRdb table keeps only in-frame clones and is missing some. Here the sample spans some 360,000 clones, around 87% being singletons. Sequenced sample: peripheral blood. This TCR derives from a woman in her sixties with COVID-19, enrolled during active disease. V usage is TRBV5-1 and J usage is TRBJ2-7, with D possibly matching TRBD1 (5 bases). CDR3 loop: CASSLVLQGSHEQYF. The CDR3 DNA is TGCGCCAGCAGCTTGGTGCTTCAGGGTTCCCACGAGCAGTACTTC.